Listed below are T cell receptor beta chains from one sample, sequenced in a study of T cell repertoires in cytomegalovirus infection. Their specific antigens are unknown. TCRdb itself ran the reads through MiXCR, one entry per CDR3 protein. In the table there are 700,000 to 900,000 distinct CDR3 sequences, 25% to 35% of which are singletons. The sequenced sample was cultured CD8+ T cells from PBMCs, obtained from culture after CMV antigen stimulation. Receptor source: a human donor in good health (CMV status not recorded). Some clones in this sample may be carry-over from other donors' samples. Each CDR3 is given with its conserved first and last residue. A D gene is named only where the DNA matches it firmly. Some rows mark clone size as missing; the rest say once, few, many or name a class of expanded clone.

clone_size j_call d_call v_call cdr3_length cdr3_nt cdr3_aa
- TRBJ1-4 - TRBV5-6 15 TGTGCCAGCAGCCTACGTAACAGGGCGAGTGAAAAACTGTTTTTT CASSLRNRASEKLFF
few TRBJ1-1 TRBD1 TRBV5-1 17 TGCGCCAGCAGCTTGGATCCCCAGGGGGGGCTGATCACTGAAGCTTTCTTT CASSLDPQGGLITEAFF
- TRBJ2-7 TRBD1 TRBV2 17 TGTGCCAGCAGTCCCACCTCCAGACAGGGGGCTTCCTACGAGCAGTACTTC CASSPTSRQGASYEQYF
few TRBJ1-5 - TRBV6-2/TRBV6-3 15 TGTGCCAGCAGTTTTGCCGGGTACAGTAATCAGCCCCAGCATTTT CASSFAGYSNQPQHF
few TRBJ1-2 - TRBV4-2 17 TGTGCCAGCAGCCAAGAAGATTCCCGACGCACAGGAGATGGCTACACCTTC CASSQEDSRRTGDGYTF
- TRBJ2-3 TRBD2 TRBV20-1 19 TGCAGTGCTAGAGGGGAGGGGGCTACTAGCGGGGGGCCCACAGATACGCAGTATTTT CSARGEGATSGGPTDTQYF
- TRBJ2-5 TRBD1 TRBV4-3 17 TGCGCCAGCAGCCAAGGCGTCACGGACAGGGGGTTGGAGACCCAGTACTTC CASSQGVTDRGLETQYF
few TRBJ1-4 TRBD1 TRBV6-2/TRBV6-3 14 TGTGCCAGCAGTTTGCTAGGGGGCAGTGAAAAACTGTTTTTT CASSLLGGSEKLFF
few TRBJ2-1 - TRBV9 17 TGTGCCAGCAGCTTGGGGTGGCTTCAGAGCTCCTACAATGAGCAGTTCTTC CASSLGWLQSSYNEQFF
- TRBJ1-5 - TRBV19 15 TGTGCCAGTAGTCTTGGGACATCGAGCAATCAGCCCCAGCATTTT CASSLGTSSNQPQHF
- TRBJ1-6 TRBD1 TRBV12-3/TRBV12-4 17 TGTGCCAGCAGTTTTGTACTAGAGGGACAGAATAATTCACCCCTCCACTTT CASSFVLEGQNNSPLHF
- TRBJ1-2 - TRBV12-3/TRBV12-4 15 TGTGCCAGCAGTTTAGAAATAGGACGTGTCTATGGCTACACCTTC CASSLEIGRVYGYTF
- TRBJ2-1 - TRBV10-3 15 TGTGCCACCCATGGGGCGGGGTCCTCCTACAATGAGCAGTTCTTC CATHGAGSSYNEQFF
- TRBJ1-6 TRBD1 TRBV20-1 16 TGCAGTGCTAGTACTTTAAGGACAGGGTCTAATTCACCCCTCCACTTT CSASTLRTGSNSPLHF
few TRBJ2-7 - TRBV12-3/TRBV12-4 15 TGTGCCAGCAGTTTAGTTTCACACAGTCCCTACGAGCAGTACTTC CASSLVSHSPYEQYF
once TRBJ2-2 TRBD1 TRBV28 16 TGTGCCAGCAGTGGGACAGGCGAGGGTATTGGCGGGGAGCTGTTTTTT CASSGTGEGIGGELFF
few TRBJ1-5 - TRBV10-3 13 TGTGCCATCAGTGAGTCTCCAAGGCAGCCCCAGCATTTT CAISESPRQPQHF
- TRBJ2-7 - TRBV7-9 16 TGTGCCAGCAGCTTAACGGTCGGGGTTCGAGCCTACGAGCAGTACTTC CASSLTVGVRAYEQYF
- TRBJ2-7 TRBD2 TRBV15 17 TGTGCCACCAAGCCGGGACTAGCGGGATCCGACCCCTACGAGCAGTACTTC CATKPGLAGSDPYEQYF
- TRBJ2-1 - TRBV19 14 TGTGCCAGTAGTGATAGTGCTTCCTACAATGAGCAGTTCTTC CASSDSASYNEQFF
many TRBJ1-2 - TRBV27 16 TGTGCCAGCAGTGCGTCCGGGCGAAGGTTCAGCTATGGCTACACCTTC CASSASGRRFSYGYTF
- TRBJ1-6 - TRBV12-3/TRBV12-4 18 TGTGCCAGCAGTCCGCGTCTTCAGGGAGGGCATTATAATTCACCCCTCCACTTT CASSPRLQGGHYNSPLHF
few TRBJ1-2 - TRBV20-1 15 TGCAGTGCTAGAGCTTCAGTCAGGCTGGACTATGGCTACACCTTC CSARASVRLDYGYTF
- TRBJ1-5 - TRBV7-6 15 TGTGCCAGCAGCTTAGCTGAAGATAGCAATCAGCCCCAGCATTTT CASSLAEDSNQPQHF
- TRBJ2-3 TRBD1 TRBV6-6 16 TGTGCCAGCAGTTACTCCCGGGGACAGGGAAAAGATACGCAGTATTTT CASSYSRGQGKDTQYF
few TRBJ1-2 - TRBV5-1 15 TGCGCCAGCAGCTTCCTGGACGGCCCGCGAGCTGGCTACACCTTC CASSFLDGPRAGYTF
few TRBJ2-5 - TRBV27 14 TGTGCCAGCAGTTTAGCGAGGGTCGGAGAGACCCAGTACTTC CASSLARVGETQYF
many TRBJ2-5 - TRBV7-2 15 TGTGCCAGCAGTTTGGGGCTAGCGTCGGGAGAGACCCAGTACTTC CASSLGLASGETQYF
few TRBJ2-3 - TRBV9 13 TGTGCCAGCAGCCCGAGACGGGTAGATACGCAGTATTTT CASSPRRVDTQYF
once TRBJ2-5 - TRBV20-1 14 TGCAGTGCTAGAGATCTTGACAGCCGTCAGACCCAGTACTTC CSARDLDSRQTQYF
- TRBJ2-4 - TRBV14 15 TGTGCCAGCAGCCAAGAACAGGATAATGAGAACATTCAGTACTTC CASSQEQDNENIQYF
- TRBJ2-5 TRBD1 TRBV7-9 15 TGTGCCAGCAGCTCCACAGGGGATGGGAGAGAGACCCAGTACTTC CASSSTGDGRETQYF
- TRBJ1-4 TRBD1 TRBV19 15 TGTGCCAGTAGTATTCGGTCCAGGGGGCCTGAAAAACTGTTTTTT CASSIRSRGPEKLFF
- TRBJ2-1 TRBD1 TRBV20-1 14 TGCAGTGCTAGAGATAGGGACAGGGACAATGAGCAGTTCTTC CSARDRDRDNEQFF
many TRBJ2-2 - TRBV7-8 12 TGTGCCAGCAGCCCCCGGGGAGGGGAGCTGTTTTTT CASSPRGGELFF
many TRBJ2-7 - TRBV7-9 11 TGTGCCAGCAGCCTAGCCGGCGAGCAGTACTTC CASSLAGEQYF
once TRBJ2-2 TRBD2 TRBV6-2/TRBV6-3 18 TGTGCCAGCAGTTACTCTTCTAGCGGATACGCGAACACCGGGGAGCTGTTTTTT CASSYSSSGYANTGELFF
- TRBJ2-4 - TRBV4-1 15 TGCGCCAGCAGCCAAGTATGGGGGGACAAAAACATTCAGTACTTC CASSQVWGDKNIQYF
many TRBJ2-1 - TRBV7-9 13 TGTGCCAGCAGCCCGGACACTTACAATGAGCAGTTCTTC CASSPDTYNEQFF
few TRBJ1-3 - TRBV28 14 TGTGCCAGCAGTTTACCGGGGACGGGAAACACCATATATTTT CASSLPGTGNTIYF
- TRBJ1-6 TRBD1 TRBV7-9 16 TGTGCCAGCAGCCATAGACAGGGGAAAAATAATTCACCCCTCCACTTT CASSHRQGKNNSPLHF
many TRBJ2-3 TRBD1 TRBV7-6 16 TGTGCCAGCAGCCCCGGGACAGGGTTAGGGGCAGATACGCAGTATTTT CASSPGTGLGADTQYF
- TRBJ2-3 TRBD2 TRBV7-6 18 TGTGCCAGCAGCTTAGCGGCTAGCGGGGGCTTTAGGACAGATACGCAGTATTTT CASSLAASGGFRTDTQYF
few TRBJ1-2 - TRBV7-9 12 TGTGCCAGCAGGGGACGAAACCCGGGCTACACCTTC CASRGRNPGYTF
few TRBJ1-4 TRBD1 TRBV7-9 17 TGTGCCAGCAGTATAACAGGGGGCGGACTTCACAATGAAAAACTGTTTTTT CASSITGGGLHNEKLFF
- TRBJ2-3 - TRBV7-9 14 TGTGCCAGCAGCTTACTCGATTCCACAGATACGCAGTATTTT CASSLLDSTDTQYF